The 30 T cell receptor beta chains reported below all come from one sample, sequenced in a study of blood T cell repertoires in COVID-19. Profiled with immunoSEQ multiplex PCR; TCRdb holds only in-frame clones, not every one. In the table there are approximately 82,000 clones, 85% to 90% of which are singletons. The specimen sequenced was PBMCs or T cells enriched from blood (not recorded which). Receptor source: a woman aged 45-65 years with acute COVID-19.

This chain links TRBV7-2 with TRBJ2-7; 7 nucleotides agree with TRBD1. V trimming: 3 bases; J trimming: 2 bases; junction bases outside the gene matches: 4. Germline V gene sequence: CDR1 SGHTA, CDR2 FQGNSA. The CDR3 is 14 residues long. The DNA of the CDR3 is TGTGCCAGCAGCTTCGGGGACAGAGCCTACGAGCAGTACTTC. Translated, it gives CASSFGDRAYEQYF. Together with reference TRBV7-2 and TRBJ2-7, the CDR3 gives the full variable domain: GAGVSQSPSNKVTEKGKDVELRCDPISGHTALYWYRQSLGQGLEFLIYFQGNSAPDKSGLPSDRFSAERTGGSVSTLTIQRTQQEDSAVYLCASSFGDRAYEQYFGPGTRLTVT.

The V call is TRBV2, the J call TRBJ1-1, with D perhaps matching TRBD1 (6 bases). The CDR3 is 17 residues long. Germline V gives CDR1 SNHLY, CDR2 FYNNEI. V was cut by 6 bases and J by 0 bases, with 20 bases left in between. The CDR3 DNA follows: TGTGCCAGCAGGTATCGGTTACAGGGCTCAATGAACACTGAAGCTTTCTTT. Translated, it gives CASRYRLQGSMNTEAFF.

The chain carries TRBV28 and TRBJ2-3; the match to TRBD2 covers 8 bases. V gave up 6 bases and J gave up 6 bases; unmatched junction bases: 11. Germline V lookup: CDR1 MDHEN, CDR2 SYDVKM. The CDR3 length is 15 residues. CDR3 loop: CASSLAGTRSDTQYF. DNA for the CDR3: TGTGCCAGCAGCTTAGCCGGGACTAGAAGTGATACGCAGTATTTT.

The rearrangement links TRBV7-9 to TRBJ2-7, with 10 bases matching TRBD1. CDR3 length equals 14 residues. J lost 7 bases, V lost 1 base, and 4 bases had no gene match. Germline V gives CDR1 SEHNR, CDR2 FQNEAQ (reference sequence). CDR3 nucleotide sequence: TGTGCCAGCAGCTTAGAGGGACAGGGGAGAGAGCAGTACTTC. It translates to CASSLEGQGREQYF.

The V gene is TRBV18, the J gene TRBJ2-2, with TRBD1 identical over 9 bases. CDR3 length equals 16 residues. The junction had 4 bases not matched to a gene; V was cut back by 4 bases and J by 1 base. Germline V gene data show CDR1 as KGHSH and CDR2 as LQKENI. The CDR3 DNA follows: TGTGCCAGCTCACGGGGACAGGGATGGAACACCGGGGAGCTGTTTTTT. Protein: CASSRGQGWNTGELFF.

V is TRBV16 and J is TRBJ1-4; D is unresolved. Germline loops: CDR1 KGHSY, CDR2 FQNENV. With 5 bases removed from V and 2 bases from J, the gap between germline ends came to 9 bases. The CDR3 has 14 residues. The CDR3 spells CASSLLWTNEKLFF. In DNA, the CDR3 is TGTGCCAGCAGCTTACTCTGGACTAATGAAAAACTGTTTTTT.

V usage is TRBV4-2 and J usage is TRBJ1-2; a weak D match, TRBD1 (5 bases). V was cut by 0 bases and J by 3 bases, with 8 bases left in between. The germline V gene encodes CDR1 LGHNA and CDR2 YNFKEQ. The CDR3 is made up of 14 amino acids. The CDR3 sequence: CASSQEGRDYGYTF. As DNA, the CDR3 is TGTGCCAGCAGCCAAGAGGGCAGGGACTATGGCTACACCTTC.

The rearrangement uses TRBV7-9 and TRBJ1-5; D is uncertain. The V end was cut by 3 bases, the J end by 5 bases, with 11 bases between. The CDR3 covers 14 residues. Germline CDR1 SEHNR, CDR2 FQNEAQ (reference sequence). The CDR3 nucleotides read TGTGCCAGCAGCTTCCCGGGGTTATATCAGCCCCAGCATTTT. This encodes CASSFPGLYQPQHF.

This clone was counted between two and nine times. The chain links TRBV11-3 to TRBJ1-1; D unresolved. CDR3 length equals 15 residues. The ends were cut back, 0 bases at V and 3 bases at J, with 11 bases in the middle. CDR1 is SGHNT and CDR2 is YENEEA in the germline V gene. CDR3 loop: CASSLDLLRDTEAFF. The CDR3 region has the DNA TGTGCCAGCAGCTTAGATCTACTGCGGGACACTGAAGCTTTCTTT.

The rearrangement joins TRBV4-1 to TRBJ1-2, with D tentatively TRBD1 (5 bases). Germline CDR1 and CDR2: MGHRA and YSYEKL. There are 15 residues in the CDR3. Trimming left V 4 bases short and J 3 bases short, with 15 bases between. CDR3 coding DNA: TGCGCCAGCAGCCCGACTGGCAGGGCCGACTATGGCTACACCTTC. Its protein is CASSPTGRADYGYTF.

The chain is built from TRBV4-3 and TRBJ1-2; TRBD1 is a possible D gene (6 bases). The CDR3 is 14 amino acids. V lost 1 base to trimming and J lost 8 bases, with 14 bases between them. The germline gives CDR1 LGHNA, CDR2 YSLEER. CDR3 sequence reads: CASSQGGGQGGYTF. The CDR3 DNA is TGCGCCAGCAGCCAAGGGGGGGGGCAAGGAGGCTACACCTTC.

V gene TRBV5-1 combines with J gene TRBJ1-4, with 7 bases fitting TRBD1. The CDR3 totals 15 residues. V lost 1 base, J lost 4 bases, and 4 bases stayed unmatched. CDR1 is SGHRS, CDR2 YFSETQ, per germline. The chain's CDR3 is CASSLRAGGNEKLFF. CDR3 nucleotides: TGCGCCAGCAGCTTGAGAGCAGGGGGTAATGAAAAACTGTTTTTT.

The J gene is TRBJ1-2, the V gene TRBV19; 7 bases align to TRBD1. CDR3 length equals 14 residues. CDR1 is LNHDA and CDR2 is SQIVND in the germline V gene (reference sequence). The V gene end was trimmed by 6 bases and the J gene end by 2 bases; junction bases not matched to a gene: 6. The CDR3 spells CASRRQGLNYGYTF. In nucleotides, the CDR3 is TGTGCCAGTAGGCGACAGGGTCTAAACTATGGCTACACCTTC.

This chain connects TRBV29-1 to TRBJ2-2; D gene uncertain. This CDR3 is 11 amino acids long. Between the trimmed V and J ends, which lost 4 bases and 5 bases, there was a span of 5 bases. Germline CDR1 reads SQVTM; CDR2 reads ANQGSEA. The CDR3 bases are TGCAGCGTTGTAACAACCGGGGAGCTGTTTTTT. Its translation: CSVVTTGELFF.

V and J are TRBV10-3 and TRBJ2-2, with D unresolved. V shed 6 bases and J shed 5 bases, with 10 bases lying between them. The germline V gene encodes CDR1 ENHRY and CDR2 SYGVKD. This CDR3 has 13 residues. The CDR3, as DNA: TGTGCCATCAGAAATCTTGAGACCGGGGAGCTGTTTTTT. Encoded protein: CAIRNLETGELFF.

In DNA, the CDR3 is TGTGCCACCGGAAACCCAGGTGAATATACGCAGTATTTT. The encoded protein is CATGNPGEYTQYF. The V gene is TRBV24-1, the J gene TRBJ2-3, with D uncertain. This CDR3 region has 13 residues. V was trimmed by 9 bases and J by 7 bases, leaving 16 bases between them. The germline CDR1 and CDR2 sequences are KGHDR and SFDVKD.

The CDR3 nucleotides read TGTGCCAGCAGACGGACTAGTCAAGATACGCAGTATTTT. As protein: CASRRTSQDTQYF. The chain couples TRBV6-4 to TRBJ2-3; 7 nucleotides align to TRBD2. Trimming removed 6 bases from V and 5 bases from J; junction bases left unmatched: 5. Germline lookup yields CDR1 MRHNA and CDR2 SNTAGT. The CDR3 is 13 amino acids.

The CDR3 sequence is CASSRGTGSTEAFF. The CDR3 nucleotides are TGTGCCAGCAGCCGGGGCACAGGGAGCACTGAAGCTTTCTTT. The genes are TRBV11-2 and TRBJ1-1, with TRBD1 as a possible D gene (6 bases). The CDR3 runs 14 residues. Germline V CDR1 and CDR2: SGHAT, FQNNGV. The V end lost 5 bases, the J end lost 4 bases, and 14 bases lay between the germline ends.

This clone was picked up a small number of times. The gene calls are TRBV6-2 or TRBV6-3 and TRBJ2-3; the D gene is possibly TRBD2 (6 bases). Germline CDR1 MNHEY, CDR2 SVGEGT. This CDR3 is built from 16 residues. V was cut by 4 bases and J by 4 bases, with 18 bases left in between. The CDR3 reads CASSFGVGRMADTQYF. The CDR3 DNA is TGTGCCAGCAGTTTTGGCGTTGGGAGGATGGCAGATACGCAGTATTTT.

CDR3 in amino acids: CASSSPGDYEQYF. The CDR3 nucleotides are TGTGCCAGCAGCTCCCCCGGGGACTACGAGCAGTACTTC. The chain employs TRBV4-2 and TRBJ2-7; the D gene is possibly TRBD2 (5 bases). The ends were cut back, 5 bases at V and 3 bases at J, with 11 bases in the middle. CDR3 size: 13 residues. The germline V gene encodes CDR1 LGHNA and CDR2 YNFKEQ.

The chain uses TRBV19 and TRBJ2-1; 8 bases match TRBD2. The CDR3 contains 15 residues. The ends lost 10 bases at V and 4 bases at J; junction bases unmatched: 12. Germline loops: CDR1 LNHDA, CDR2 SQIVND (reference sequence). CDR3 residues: CATLGASGPYNEQFF. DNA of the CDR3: TGTGCCACCTTAGGTGCTAGCGGGCCTTACAATGAGCAGTTCTTC. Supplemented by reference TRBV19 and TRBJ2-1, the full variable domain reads DGGITQSPKYLFRKEGQNVTLSCEQNLNHDAMYWYRQDPGQGLRLIYYSQIVNDFQKGDIAEGYSVSREKKESFPLTVTSAQKNPTAFYLCATLGASGPYNEQFFGPGTRLTVL.

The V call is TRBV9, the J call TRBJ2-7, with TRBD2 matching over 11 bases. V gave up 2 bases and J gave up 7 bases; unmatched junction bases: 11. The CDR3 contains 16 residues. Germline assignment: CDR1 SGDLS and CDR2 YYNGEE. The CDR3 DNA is TGTGCCAGCAGCGTGGATATAGCGGGAGGGCCGTATGAGCAGTACTTC. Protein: CASSVDIAGGPYEQYF.

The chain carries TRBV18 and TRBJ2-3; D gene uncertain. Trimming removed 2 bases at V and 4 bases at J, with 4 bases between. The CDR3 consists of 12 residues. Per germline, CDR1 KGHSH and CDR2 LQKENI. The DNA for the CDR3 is TGTGCCAGCTCACCAGGGCCAGATACGCAGTATTTT. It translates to CASSPGPDTQYF. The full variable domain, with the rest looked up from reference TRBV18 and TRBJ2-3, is NAGVMQNPRHLVRRRGQEARLRCSPMKGHSHVYWYRQLPEEGLKFMVYLQKENIIDESGMPKERFSAEFPKEGPSILRIQQVVRGDSAAYFCASSPGPDTQYFGPGTRLTVL.

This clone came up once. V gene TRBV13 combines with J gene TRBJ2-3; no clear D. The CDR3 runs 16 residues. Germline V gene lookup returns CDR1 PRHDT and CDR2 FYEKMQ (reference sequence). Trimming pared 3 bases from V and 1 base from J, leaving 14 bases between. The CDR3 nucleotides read TGTGCCAGCAGCTTCCCAGATCTCCGTGGCACAGATACGCAGTATTTT. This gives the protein CASSFPDLRGTDTQYF. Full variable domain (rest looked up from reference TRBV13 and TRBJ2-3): AAGVIQSPRHLIKEKRETATLKCYPIPRHDTVYWYQQGPGQDPQFLISFYEKMQSDKGSIPDRFSAQQFSDYHSELNMSSLELGDSALYFCASSFPDLRGTDTQYFGPGTRLTVL.

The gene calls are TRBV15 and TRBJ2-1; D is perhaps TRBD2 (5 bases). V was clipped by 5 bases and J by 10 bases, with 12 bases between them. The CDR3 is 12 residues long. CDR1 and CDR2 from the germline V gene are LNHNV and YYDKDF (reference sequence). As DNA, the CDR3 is TGTGCCACCAGCGGACTGTTAGGCGAGCAGTTCTTC. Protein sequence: CATSGLLGEQFF.

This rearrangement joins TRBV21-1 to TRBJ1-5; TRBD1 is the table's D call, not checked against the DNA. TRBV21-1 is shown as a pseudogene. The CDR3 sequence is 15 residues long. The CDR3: CASSKGGQGGQPQHF. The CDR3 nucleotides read TGTGCCAGCAGCAAAGGGGGGCAGGGCGGTCAGCCCCAGCATTTT.

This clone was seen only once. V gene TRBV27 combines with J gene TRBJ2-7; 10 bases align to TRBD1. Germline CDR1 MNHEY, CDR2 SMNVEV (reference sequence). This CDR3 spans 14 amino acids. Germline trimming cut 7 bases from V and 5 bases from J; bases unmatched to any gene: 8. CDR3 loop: CASIPGQGTHEQYF. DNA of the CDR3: TGTGCCAGCATCCCGGGACAGGGGACCCACGAGCAGTACTTC.

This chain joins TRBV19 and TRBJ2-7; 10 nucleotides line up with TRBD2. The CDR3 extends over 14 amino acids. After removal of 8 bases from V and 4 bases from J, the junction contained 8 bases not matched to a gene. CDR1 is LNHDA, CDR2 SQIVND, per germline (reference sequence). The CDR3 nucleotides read TGTGCCAGTCCCGGGACTAGCGATAGGTACGAGCAGTACTTC. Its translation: CASPGTSDRYEQYF.

This CDR3 reads CASSRLAGLYEQYF. The CDR3 DNA sequence: TGTGCCAGCAGCCGCCTTGCGGGTCTCTACGAGCAGTACTTC. The chain recombines TRBV21-1 with TRBJ2-7; TRBD2, the D gene given by the table, was not confirmed from the DNA. TRBV21-1 is designated a pseudogene. CDR3 size: 14 residues.

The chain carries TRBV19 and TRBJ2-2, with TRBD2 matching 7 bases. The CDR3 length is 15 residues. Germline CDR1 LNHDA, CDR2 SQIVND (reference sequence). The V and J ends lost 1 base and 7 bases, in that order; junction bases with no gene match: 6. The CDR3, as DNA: TGTGCCAGTAGTATAGGTGGGAGGGCCTTCGGGGAGCTGTTTTTT. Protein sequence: CASSIGGRAFGELFF.